These 26 T cell receptor beta chains originate from one sample sequenced in a study of blood T cell repertoires in COVID-19. Measured with immunoSEQ multiplex PCR; TCRdb has only the in-frame clones, and not every one. The data hold over 100,000 clones, with roughly nine tenths observed a single time. The specimen sequenced was peripheral blood. The receptors come from a man aged 45-60 years with active COVID-19.

The V call is TRBV7-3, the J call TRBJ2-3; TRBD2 aligns across 7 bases. Trimming took 5 bases from V and 2 from J; bases not matched to a gene: 7. The CDR3 runs to 15 residues. CDR1 and CDR2 from the germline V gene are SGHTA and FQGTGA. CDR3 DNA sequence: TGTGCCAGCAGCCTGGGAGGGAGGCCCACAGATACGCAGTATTTT. Translated: CASSLGGRPTDTQYF.

The CDR3 sequence: CASSRRPGDSRNTEAFF. In DNA, the CDR3 is TGTGCCAGCAGCCGTAGGCCGGGGGACAGCCGGAACACTGAAGCTTTCTTT. The V call is TRBV7-9, the J call TRBJ1-1; 7 positions agree with TRBD1. The CDR3 is 17 amino acids. CDR1 is SEHNR, CDR2 FQNEAQ, per germline (reference sequence). V gave up 5 bases and J gave up 1 base; unmatched junction bases: 13.

This chain links TRBV19 with TRBJ2-1; 11 nucleotides align to TRBD1. This CDR3 is 17 amino acids long. With V trimmed by 5 bases and J by 6 bases, 12 bases remained unmatched. Germline-derived CDR1 and CDR2 are LNHDA and SQIVND (reference sequence). The CDR3 protein is CASSPGTGGLGSNEQFF. CDR3 bases: TGTGCCAGTAGTCCCGGGACAGGGGGTCTTGGAAGCAATGAGCAGTTCTTC.

CDR3 residues: CASNQAGATKETQYF. For the CDR3, the DNA is TGTGCCAGTAACCAGGCGGGGGCGACAAAAGAGACCCAGTACTTC. V is TRBV19 and J is TRBJ2-5; D is perhaps TRBD2 (7 bases). The germline CDR1 and CDR2 sequences are LNHDA and SQIVND (reference sequence). The length of the CDR3 is 15 residues. V dropped 7 bases and J dropped 3 bases, with 18 bases sitting between them.

V is TRBV7-9 and J is TRBJ2-7; 7 nucleotides agree with TRBD1. Germline loops: CDR1 SEHNR, CDR2 FQNEAQ (reference sequence). The CDR3 covers 14 residues. The ends lost 5 bases at V and 3 bases at J; junction bases unmatched: 7. CDR3: CASSVGQSYYEQYF. In DNA, the CDR3 is TGTGCCAGCAGCGTGGGACAGTCATACTACGAGCAGTACTTC.

The CDR3 spells CASSLVTGGRFGADTQYF. CDR3 coding DNA: TGTGCCAGCAGCTTAGTGACGGGGGGGCGATTCGGGGCAGATACGCAGTATTTT. The chain carries TRBV7-9 and TRBJ2-3; 8 positions agree with TRBD2. The J segment lost 4 bases and the V segment lost 1 base, leaving 13 bases of the junction unmatched. Germline-derived CDR1 and CDR2 are SEHNR and FQNEAQ (reference sequence). The CDR3 contains 18 residues.

The chain links TRBV7-2 to TRBJ1-4; 7 nucleotides match TRBD1. V shed 4 bases and J 7 bases; nucleotides not matched to a gene: 6. CDR1 SGHTA and CDR2 FQGNSA come from the germline V gene. This CDR3 has 14 residues. CDR3 coding DNA: TGTGCCAGCAGCTCTAGGACAGGCGCTGAAAAACTGTTTTTT. Translating it yields CASSSRTGAEKLFF.

Here the CDR3 reads CASSLTSRSTGIDEQFF. DNA for the CDR3: TGCGCCAGCAGCTTAACCTCTAGATCGACAGGGATCGATGAGCAGTTCTTC. V gene TRBV5-1 combines with J gene TRBJ2-1; 7 bases line up with TRBD1. Germline assignment: CDR1 SGHRS and CDR2 YFSETQ. The V gene end was trimmed by 2 bases and the J gene end by 8 bases; junction bases not matched to a gene: 16. This CDR3 contains 17 residues.

The rearrangement joins TRBV10-3 to TRBJ1-2, with 7 bases matching TRBD1. The ends lost 2 bases at V and 0 bases at J; junction bases unmatched: 3. The V gene's germline CDR1 is ENHRY and CDR2 SYGVKD. CDR3 length: 15 residues. CDR3 residues: CAISERTGSNYGYTF. The DNA of the CDR3 is TGTGCCATCAGTGAGCGGACAGGATCTAACTATGGCTACACCTTC.

The chain links TRBV5-4 to TRBJ1-3, with D perhaps TRBD1 (6 bases). The CDR3 contains 16 residues. The germline CDR1 and CDR2 sequences are SGHNT and YYREEE (reference sequence). V was cut by 4 bases and J by 2 bases, with 16 bases left in between. DNA of the CDR3: TGTGCCAGCAGCCGAAGGGGGGGAAGGGCTGGAAACACCATATATTTT. Encoded protein: CASSRRGGRAGNTIYF.

The chain employs TRBV5-1 and TRBJ2-5; TRBD2 matches at 7 bases. Losses at the gene ends were 1 base for V and 1 base for J; bases not matched to a gene: 7. Germline V lookup: CDR1 SGHRS, CDR2 YFSETQ. The CDR3 runs 16 residues. CDR3 nucleotide sequence: TGCGCCAGCAGCTTGCGGGCTAGCGGTACCCAAGAGACCCAGTACTTC. Its protein is CASSLRASGTQETQYF. Filled out from reference TRBV5-1 and TRBJ2-5, the complete variable domain reads KAGVTQTPRYLIKTRGQQVTLSCSPISGHRSVSWYQQTPGQGLQFLFEYFSETQRNKGNFPGRFSGRQFSNSRSEMNVSTLELGDSALYLCASSLRASGTQETQYFGPGTRLLVL.

CDR3: CASSLVGTGVETQYF. CDR3 bases: TGTGCCAGCAGCTTAGTCGGGACAGGGGTAGAGACCCAGTACTTC. The chain employs TRBV7-6 and TRBJ2-5, with 10 positions matching TRBD1. Germline assignment: CDR1 SGHVS and CDR2 FNYEAQ. CDR3 length equals 15 residues. J lost 4 bases, V lost 1 base, and 3 bases had no gene match. The whole variable domain, remainder taken from reference TRBV7-6 and TRBJ2-5, is GAGVSQSPRYKVTKRGQDVALRCDPISGHVSLYWYRQALGQGPEFLTYFNYEAQQDKSGLPNDRFSAERPEGSISTLTIQRTEQRDSAMYRCASSLVGTGVETQYFGPGTRLLVL.

In DNA, the CDR3 is TGTGCCAGCAGTCGATTGGAGGGAAGACGGGGCTACACCTTC. Encoded protein: CASSRLEGRRGYTF. This chain uses TRBV27 with TRBJ1-2; D unclear. The V and J ends lost 5 bases and 8 bases respectively, with 18 bases between them. In germline, CDR1 is MNHEY, CDR2 SMNVEV (reference sequence). The CDR3 covers 14 residues.

J is TRBJ1-1 and V is TRBV12-5, with 7 positions matching TRBD1. J gave up 11 bases and V 5 bases, and 17 bases lay outside the gene matches. Germline lookup yields CDR1 LGHNT and CDR2 FRNRAP. The CDR3 length is 15 residues. DNA for the CDR3: TGTGCTAGTGGTCCTAGGACAGGATGGGGGATGATGGCTTTCTTT. It specifies CASGPRTGWGMMAFF.

V gene TRBV6-5 combines with J gene TRBJ1-1, with D unresolved. Germline V lookup: CDR1 MNHEY, CDR2 SVGAGI. V was clipped by 6 bases and J by 3 bases, with 8 bases between them. The CDR3 extends over 12 amino acids. In nucleotides, the CDR3 is TGTGCCAGCAGCCAGACTGACACTGAAGCTTTCTTT. Amino acid sequence: CASSQTDTEAFF.

This chain uses TRBV6-5 with TRBJ1-2; 12 nucleotides align to TRBD1. The germline CDR1 and CDR2 sequences are MNHEY and SVGAGI. The CDR3 is made up of 15 amino acids. V was clipped by 0 bases and J by 6 bases; unmatched bases: 2. CDR3 residues: CASSYSGTGGNGYTF. The CDR3 region has the DNA TGTGCCAGCAGTTACTCGGGGACAGGGGGCAATGGCTACACCTTC.

The chain recombines TRBV11-2 with TRBJ1-3; D possibly corresponds to TRBD1 (6 bases). There are 15 residues in the CDR3. The germline V and J ends were trimmed by 5 bases and 7 bases, with 18 bases remaining between them. Germline CDR1 is SGHAT and CDR2 is FQNNGV. This CDR3 reads CASSTITGKGNTIYF. CDR3 DNA sequence: TGTGCCAGCAGCACCATCACAGGGAAGGGCAACACCATATATTTT.

J is TRBJ2-3 and V is TRBV2; unclear D gene. The CDR3 is made up of 13 amino acids. Germline V gene sequence: CDR1 SNHLY, CDR2 FYNNEI. Trimming pared 2 bases from V and 0 bases from J, leaving 3 bases between. The CDR3 nucleotides are TGTGCCAGCAGTGAACCGAGCACAGATACGCAGTATTTT. Encoded protein: CASSEPSTDTQYF. Full variable domain (remainder filled in from reference TRBV2 and TRBJ2-3): EPEVTQTPSHQVTQMGQEVILRCVPISNHLYFYWYRQILGQKVEFLVSFYNNEISEKSEIFDDQFSVERPDGSNFTLKIRSTKLEDSAMYFCASSEPSTDTQYFGPGTRLTVL.

The chain uses TRBV27 and TRBJ2-5; possible D gene TRBD2, 5 bases. The ends were cut back, 5 bases at V and 6 bases at J, with 10 bases in the middle. From germline, CDR1 is MNHEY and CDR2 SMNVEV (reference sequence). The CDR3 loop spans 12 amino acids. The CDR3, as DNA: TGTGCCAGCAGTCCTGAGCGGCAGACCCAGTACTTC. This sequence encodes CASSPERQTQYF.

V and J are TRBV7-3 and TRBJ2-5; weak D call: TRBD2 (7 bases). Trimming shortened V by 5 bases and J by 5 bases, and 24 bases separated the two germline ends. This CDR3 comprises 17 residues. Germline loops: CDR1 SGHTA, CDR2 FQGTGA. The CDR3 sequence: CASSPQASGGLGETQYF. For the CDR3, the DNA is TGTGCCAGCAGCCCCCAAGCTTCGGGGGGCCTCGGGGAGACCCAGTACTTC.

The J gene is TRBJ2-1, the V gene TRBV19; TRBD1 might be the D (5 bases). The CDR3 extends over 15 amino acids. In germline, CDR1 is LNHDA, CDR2 SQIVND (reference sequence). V lost 5 bases and J lost 8, with 19 bases in between. The CDR3, as DNA: TGTGCCAGTAGTGAGAGAGGCAGGGAATGGGATGAGCAGTTCTTC. Translation gives CASSERGREWDEQFF.

V and J are TRBV6-5 and TRBJ2-5; D not resolved. CDR1 and CDR2 (germline): MNHEY, SVGAGI. This CDR3 is built from 13 residues. V was trimmed by 8 bases and J by 5 bases, leaving 15 bases between them. The CDR3 bases are TGTGCCAGCCGCTCCACCCCCCGGGAGACCCAGTACTTC. Its protein is CASRSTPRETQYF.

J is TRBJ2-4 and V is TRBV11-2; 8 nucleotides align to TRBD2. The CDR3 extends over 19 amino acids. The germline V gene encodes CDR1 SGHAT and CDR2 FQNNGV. V gave up 5 bases and J gave up 0 bases; unmatched junction bases: 15. As DNA, the CDR3 is TGTGCCAGCAGCGCTCTCAGAGTAGCGGGGATTCTAGCCAAAAACATTCAGTACTTC. It translates to CASSALRVAGILAKNIQYF.

In DNA form, the CDR3 reads TGTGCCAGCAGCCCCGGAGGAGCGCCCCAATCGCAGTATTTT. This translates into CASSPGGAPQSQYF. V is TRBV7-8 and J is TRBJ2-3, with D possibly being TRBD2 (5 bases). CDR3 length: 14 amino acids. Trimming removed 5 bases at V and 10 bases at J, with 19 bases between. Germline lookup yields CDR1 SGHVS and CDR2 FQNEAQ.

The chain is built from TRBV12-5 and TRBJ2-1, with D perhaps TRBD1 (5 bases). The germline V and J ends were trimmed by 6 bases and 6 bases, with 12 bases remaining between them. The CDR3 has 13 amino acids. Germline-derived CDR1 and CDR2 are LGHNT and FRNRAP. The CDR3 loop is CASGDIVSNEQFF. The CDR3 nucleotides are TGTGCTAGTGGGGACATTGTCAGCAATGAGCAGTTCTTC.

The chain employs TRBV18 and TRBJ1-1; TRBD1 aligns across 9 bases. The CDR3 contains 17 residues. V gave up 1 base and J gave up 3 bases; unmatched junction bases: 9. The V gene's germline CDR1 is KGHSH and CDR2 LQKENI. CDR3 nucleotide sequence: TGTGCCAGCTCACCACAACAGGGGGCGACCTATGACACTGAAGCTTTCTTT. Protein product: CASSPQQGATYDTEAFF. The full variable domain, in which reference TRBV18 and TRBJ1-1 provide the parts outside the CDR3, is NAGVMQNPRHLVRRRGQEARLRCSPMKGHSHVYWYRQLPEEGLKFMVYLQKENIIDESGMPKERFSAEFPKEGPSILRIQQVVRGDSAAYFCASSPQQGATYDTEAFFGQGTRLTVV.